The subject of this entry is one T cell receptor beta chain. Unique molecular identifiers were incorporated during preparation of the TCRbeta library. TCRdb called the PCR reads again in MiXCR, with one record for every CDR3 protein. Here the sample spans about 440,000 distinct CDR3 sequences, about 45% being singletons. There are 14 residues in the CDR3. Germline lookup yields CDR1 SQVTM and CDR2 ANQGSEA. J gave up 4 bases and V 2 bases, and 7 bases lay outside the gene matches. The data originate from a study of T-cell reconstitution after alpha-beta-depleted transplantation in children. This specimen was PBMCs, taken before TCRalphabeta/CD19-depleted stem cell transplant. The TCR comes from a girl aged 2 to 9 with aplastic anemia, due to receive a stem cell transplant. The chain recombines TRBV29-1 with TRBJ2-5, with TRBD2 identical over 7 bases. The CDR3 sequence is CSVERRGIPETQYF. In nucleotides, the CDR3 is TGCAGCGTTGAAAGGCGGGGGATACCAGAGACCCAGTACTTC.